These 16 T cell receptor beta chains were sequenced from one sample in a study of radiotherapy plus CTLA-4 blockade in lung cancer. Generated by immunoSEQ multiplex PCR, the TCRdb table keeps only in-frame clones and is missing some. The data show around 99,000 clones, around 90% seen once. This specimen was peripheral blood, taken from a patient treated with radiotherapy plus ipilimumab. These receptors were obtained from a human donor with non-small cell lung cancer that progressed on radiotherapy plus ipilimumab.

In DNA form, the CDR3 reads TGCGCCAGCAGCCCCCGGCTAGTGACAAGAAATGAGCAGTTCTTC. It translates to CASSPRLVTRNEQFF. The chain has TRBV10-2 and TRBJ2-1, with D uncertain. Germline V gene data show CDR1 as WSHSY and CDR2 as SAAADI. The CDR3 spans 15 residues. V dropped 6 bases and J dropped 7 bases, with 19 bases sitting between them.

This clone was seen only once. CDR3 sequence: CASRPGQGIEQYF. The CDR3 DNA is TGCGCCAGCAGACCGGGACAGGGGATCGAGCAGTACTTC. V and J are TRBV10-2 and TRBJ2-7, with 10 bases aligning to TRBD1. V trimming: 6 bases; J trimming: 6 bases; junction bases outside the gene matches: 5. Looked up from germline, CDR1 is WSHSY and CDR2 is SAAADI. The CDR3 loop spans 13 amino acids.

V is TRBV9 and J is TRBJ1-5, with D perhaps TRBD1 (6 bases). CDR3 size: 16 residues. Germline V gene lookup returns CDR1 SGDLS and CDR2 YYNGEE. V dropped 1 base and J dropped 0 bases, with 11 bases sitting between them. CDR3 nucleotide sequence: TGTGCCAGCAGCGTAAACCAGGGGAATAGCAATCAGCCCCAGCATTTT. Translating it yields CASSVNQGNSNQPQHF.

Only one count was recorded for this clone. The V call is TRBV6-1, the J call TRBJ1-2; 8 nucleotides agree with TRBD1. With 6 bases clipped from V and 4 bases from J, the junction kept 4 bases outside the gene matches. CDR3 length: 13 residues. Germline CDR1 and CDR2: MNHNS and SASEGT. The CDR3 loop reads CASRTGEGYGYTF. CDR3 bases: TGTGCCAGCAGGACAGGGGAGGGCTATGGCTACACCTTC.

A single count supports this clone. Other nucleotide sequences from this sample produce the same CDR3. This chain connects TRBV2 to TRBJ1-2; D is uncertain. V shed 5 bases and J shed 5 bases, with 12 bases lying between them. Germline assignment: CDR1 SNHLY and CDR2 FYNNEI. This CDR3 comprises 13 residues. CDR3 coding DNA: TGTGCCAGCAGTCCGGACCGAGTTTATGGCTACACCTTC. The encoded protein is CASSPDRVYGYTF.

This sequence joins TRBV7-8 and TRBJ2-6; a weak D match, TRBD2 (5 bases). This CDR3 has 16 residues. V lost 1 base to trimming and J lost 0 bases, with 7 bases between them. Germline V gives CDR1 SGHVS, CDR2 FQNEAQ. The CDR3 loop reads CASSLERASGANVLTF. In nucleotides, the CDR3 is TGTGCCAGCAGCTTAGAGAGGGCCTCTGGGGCCAACGTCCTGACTTTC. Complete variable domain (other parts from reference TRBV7-8 and TRBJ2-6): GAGVSQSPRYKVAKRGQDVALRCDPISGHVSLFWYQQALGQGPEFLTYFQNEAQLDKSGLPSDRFFAERPEGSVSTLKIQRTQQEDSAVYLCASSLERASGANVLTFGAGSRLTVL.

The rearrangement links TRBV7-9 to TRBJ1-1; TRBD1 agrees at 8 bases. The length of the CDR3 is 14 residues. The germline V gene encodes CDR1 SEHNR and CDR2 FQNEAQ (reference sequence). Trimming removed 2 bases from V and 7 bases from J; junction bases left unmatched: 6. The CDR3 nucleotides are TGTGCCAGCAGCTTAAACGTGGGACAGGATGAAGCTTTCTTT. Translated: CASSLNVGQDEAFF.

The chain is built from TRBV2 and TRBJ1-2; a weak D match, TRBD1 (5 bases). The V gene's germline CDR1 is SNHLY and CDR2 FYNNEI. The CDR3 consists of 14 residues. V was cut by 6 bases and J by 2 bases, with 13 bases left in between. CDR3 residues: CASSLDRQNYGYTF. In DNA form, the CDR3 reads TGTGCCAGCAGCCTAGACAGACAAAACTATGGCTACACCTTC. Using reference TRBV2 and TRBJ1-2 for the parts outside the CDR3, the full variable domain is EPEVTQTPSHQVTQMGQEVILRCVPISNHLYFYWYRQILGQKVEFLVSFYNNEISEKSEIFDDQFSVERPDGSNFTLKIRSTKLEDSAMYFCASSLDRQNYGYTFGSGTRLTVV.

The rearrangement joins TRBV12-2 to TRBJ2-7; TRBD2 reflects the table's D call only, with no check against the DNA. TRBV12-2 is annotated as a pseudogene. The CDR3 is made up of 16 amino acids. CDR3: CASRLANGLTSYEQYF. The CDR3 nucleotides read TGTGCAAGTCGCTTAGCGAACGGACTTACCTCCTACGAGCAGTACTTC.

This CDR3 is CASSLGQGSYNEQFF. The CDR3 nucleotides read TGTGCCAGCAGTCTCGGACAGGGCTCCTACAATGAGCAGTTCTTC. J is TRBJ2-1 and V is TRBV2; 8 bases map to TRBD1. Germline assignment: CDR1 SNHLY and CDR2 FYNNEI. The CDR3 runs to 15 residues. J lost 0 bases, V lost 5 bases, and 3 bases had no gene match.

The chain is built from TRBV5-6 and TRBJ1-2; D perhaps matches TRBD1 (6 bases). V was pared by 2 bases and J by 2 bases, with 7 bases between. This CDR3 contains 13 residues. CDR1 and CDR2 from the germline V gene are SGHDT and YYEEEE. The CDR3 nucleotides are TGTGCCAGCAGCTTTCAGGGGAACTATGGCTACACCTTC. Its translation is CASSFQGNYGYTF.

This chain uses TRBV7-9 with TRBJ1-5, with D unclear. Germline loops: CDR1 SEHNR, CDR2 FQNEAQ (reference sequence). Deletions cut 5 bases from V and 6 bases from J, with 14 bases between. The CDR3 is 14 residues long. CDR3 DNA sequence: TGTGCCAGCAGCGCCTCCACGGCGCTTCAGCCCCAGCATTTT. Translated, it gives CASSASTALQPQHF.

The CDR3 here is CATSRGVAGGTNTGELFF. CDR3 bases: TGTGCCACCAGCAGAGGAGTAGCGGGAGGGACGAACACCGGGGAGCTGTTTTTT. This chain uses TRBV15 with TRBJ2-2; 11 positions match TRBD2. The CDR3 loop spans 18 amino acids. V trimming: 1 base; J trimming: 0 bases; junction bases outside the gene matches: 4. Per the germline V gene, CDR1 is LNHNV and CDR2 is YYDKDF (reference sequence).

The chain has TRBV7-2 and TRBJ1-5, with D unclear. CDR1 SGHTA and CDR2 FQGNSA come from the germline V gene. The CDR3 totals 13 residues. Trimming removed 1 base at V and 3 bases at J, with 4 bases between. This CDR3 is CASSLGFNQPQHF. The CDR3 DNA reads as TGTGCCAGCAGCTTAGGCTTCAATCAGCCCCAGCATTTT.

The chain carries TRBV19 and TRBJ2-5, with D perhaps TRBD1 (6 bases). CDR3 length: 15 amino acids. Germline V gene lookup returns CDR1 LNHDA and CDR2 SQIVND (reference sequence). V was cut by 2 bases and J by 3 bases, with 13 bases left in between. The CDR3, as DNA: TGTGCCAGTAGTATATTGGCCACAGGGAAAGAGACCCAGTACTTC. It specifies CASSILATGKETQYF. The entire variable domain, with the rest obtained from reference TRBV19 and TRBJ2-5, is as follows: DGGITQSPKYLFRKEGQNVTLSCEQNLNHDAMYWYRQDPGQGLRLIYYSQIVNDFQKGDIAEGYSVSREKKESFPLTVTSAQKNPTAFYLCASSILATGKETQYFGPGTRLLVL.

The chain carries TRBV6-5 and TRBJ2-2; perhaps TRBD2 as D (6 bases). The CDR3 is 15 amino acids. Trimming stripped 6 bases from V and 4 bases from J, with 15 bases between. Germline CDR1 reads MNHEY; CDR2 reads SVGAGI. The CDR3 sequence: CASRVISGFTGELFF. CDR3 nucleotides: TGTGCCAGCAGGGTGATTAGCGGTTTCACCGGGGAGCTGTTTTTT.